A selection of T cell receptor beta chains follows, all from one sample in a study of OX40 agonist ivuxolimab in advanced cancers. The table came from immunoSEQ multiplex PCR; TCRdb's copy has only in-frame clones and leaves some out. The repertoire holds roughly 60,000 clones, approximately 90% seen once, with more than 1.5% in the top ten. The source was CD4+ or CD8+ T cells sorted from blood, collected in a trial of the OX40 agonist ivuxolimab. The source is an adult with an advanced solid tumor such as melanoma, head and neck, liver or kidney cancer. Each CDR3 is given without its conserved first and last residue.

V gene	J gene	CDR3 protein
TRBV2	TRBJ1-5	ASRGIGNSNQPQH
TRBV5-1	TRBJ2-5	ASSSGSGETQY
TRBV11-2	TRBJ1-6	ASSFRTGESPLH
TRBV6-1	TRBJ2-7	ASSIHLGEQY
TRBV19	TRBJ2-5	ASSKGQALETQY
TRBV29-1	TRBJ2-3	SGDYTDTQY
TRBV11-2	TRBJ2-5	ASSDRRGSGRANETQY
TRBV11-2	TRBJ1-6	ASSLGRVANSPLH
TRBV6-1	TRBJ1-1	ASTQGVSPGAEAF
TRBV10-3	TRBJ2-5	AISESRTGPQETQY
TRBV6-1	TRBJ1-1	ASTISQGTEAF
TRBV6-1	TRBJ2-3	ASSPTGTTDTQY
TRBV7-8	TRBJ1-3	ASSLGFQWGSGNTIY
TRBV2	TRBJ2-1	ASRLSGGSYNEQF
TRBV5-6	TRBJ2-7	ASSLNSYEQY
TRBV5-4	TRBJ2-3	ASSTSNTDTQY
TRBV9	TRBJ1-2	ASSGEGGLGTFGYT
TRBV27	TRBJ1-3	ASSLGEGQSSGNTIY
TRBV30	TRBJ1-6	AWSVSAGSPLH
TRBV7-2	TRBJ2-1	ASSSYGSGNEQF